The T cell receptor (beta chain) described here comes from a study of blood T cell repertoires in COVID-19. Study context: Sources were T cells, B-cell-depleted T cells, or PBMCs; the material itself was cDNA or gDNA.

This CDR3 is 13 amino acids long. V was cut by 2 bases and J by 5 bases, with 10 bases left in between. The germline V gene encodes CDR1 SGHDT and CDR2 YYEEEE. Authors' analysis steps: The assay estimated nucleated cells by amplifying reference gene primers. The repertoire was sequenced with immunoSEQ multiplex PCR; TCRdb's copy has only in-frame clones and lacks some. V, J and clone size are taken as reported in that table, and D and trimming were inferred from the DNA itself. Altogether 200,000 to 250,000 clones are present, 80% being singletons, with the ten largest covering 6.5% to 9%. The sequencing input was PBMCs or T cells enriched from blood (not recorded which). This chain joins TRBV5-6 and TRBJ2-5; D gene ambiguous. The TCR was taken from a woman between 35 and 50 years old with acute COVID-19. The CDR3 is CASSFYGFETQYF. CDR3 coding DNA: TGTGCCAGCAGCTTTTACGGGTTCGAGACCCAGTACTTC.